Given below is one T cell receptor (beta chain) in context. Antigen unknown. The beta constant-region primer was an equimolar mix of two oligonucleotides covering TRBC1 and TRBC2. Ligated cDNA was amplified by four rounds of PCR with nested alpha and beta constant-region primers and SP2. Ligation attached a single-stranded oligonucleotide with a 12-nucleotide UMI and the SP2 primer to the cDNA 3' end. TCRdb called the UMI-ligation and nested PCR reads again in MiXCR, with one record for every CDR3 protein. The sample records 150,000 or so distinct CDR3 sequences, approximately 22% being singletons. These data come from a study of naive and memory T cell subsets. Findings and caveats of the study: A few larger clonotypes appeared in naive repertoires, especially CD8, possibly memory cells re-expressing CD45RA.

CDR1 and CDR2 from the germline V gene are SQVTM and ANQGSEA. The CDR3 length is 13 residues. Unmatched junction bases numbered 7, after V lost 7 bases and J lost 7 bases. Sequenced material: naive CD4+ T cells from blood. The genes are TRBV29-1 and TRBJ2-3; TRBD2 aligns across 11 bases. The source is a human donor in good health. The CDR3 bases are TGCAGCGCCGACGGGACTAGCGGAAATACGCAGTATTTT. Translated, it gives CSADGTSGNTQYF.